The next 11 T cell receptor beta chains were all read from a single sample in a study of blood T cell repertoires in COVID-19. Profiled with immunoSEQ multiplex PCR; TCRdb holds only in-frame clones, not every one. The sample holds 68,000 or so clones, about 91% seen once. The sample comprised peripheral blood. The source of these receptors is a woman in her 70s with acute or convalescent COVID-19.

V and J are TRBV9 and TRBJ1-6, with 7 bases lining up with TRBD1. The CDR3 runs 14 residues. V lost 1 base and J lost 5; bases outside the gene matches: 0. The germline CDR1 and CDR2 sequences are SGDLS and YYNGEE. The CDR3 sequence is CASSVTGDNSPLHF. The DNA of the CDR3 is TGTGCCAGCAGCGTAACAGGGGATAATTCACCCCTCCACTTT.

CDR3 coding DNA: TGTGCCAGCACAAGCGGGAGCAAGGCCGGGGAGCTGTTTTTT. Amino acids: CASTSGSKAGELFF. The rearrangement uses TRBV28 and TRBJ2-2; 8 nucleotides match TRBD2. This CDR3 comprises 14 residues. Germline loops: CDR1 MDHEN, CDR2 SYDVKM. With 7 bases clipped from V and 6 bases from J, the junction kept 7 bases outside the gene matches.

The sample holds one count of this clone. This sequence joins TRBV27 and TRBJ1-2; D is undetermined. From germline, CDR1 is MNHEY and CDR2 SMNVEV (reference sequence). V lost 4 bases, J lost 4 bases, and 10 bases lay in between. CDR3 length equals 13 residues. In nucleotides, the CDR3 is TGTGCCAGCAGTTCGGGTGGAACCTATGGCTACACCTTC. This encodes CASSSGGTYGYTF.

The chain uses TRBV2 and TRBJ1-1; possible D gene TRBD1, 5 bases. The V end lost 2 bases, the J end lost 10 bases, and 11 bases lay between the germline ends. This CDR3 is 12 amino acids long. Germline CDR1 SNHLY, CDR2 FYNNEI. DNA for the CDR3: TGTGCCAGCAGTGAACGGGGGGTGAGAGCTTTCTTT. Amino acids: CASSERGVRAFF.

V usage is TRBV6-2 or TRBV6-3 and J usage is TRBJ1-6, with a tentative D call TRBD1 (6 bases). CDR1 and CDR2 (germline): MNHEY, SVGEGT. Trimming shortened V by 4 bases and J by 0 bases, and 10 bases separated the two germline ends. The CDR3 loop spans 16 amino acids. The CDR3 region has the DNA TGTGCCAGCAGTTCGGACAGAAGCTCCTATAATTCACCCCTCCACTTT. Its protein product is CASSSDRSSYNSPLHF.

The DNA for the CDR3 is TGTGCCAGCAGCTTCCACAGGGGTTACACCGGGGAGCTGTTTTTT. Translating it yields CASSFHRGYTGELFF. This rearrangement joins TRBV5-6 to TRBJ2-2, with 7 bases that match TRBD1. Germline CDR1 and CDR2: SGHDT and YYEEEE. The CDR3 is made up of 15 amino acids. The V and J ends lost 2 bases and 3 bases, in that order; junction bases with no gene match: 4. Variable domain in full (rest from reference TRBV5-6 and TRBJ2-2): DAGVTQSPTHLIKTRGQQVTLRCSPKSGHDTVSWYQQALGQGPQFIFQYYEEEERQRGNFPDRFSGHQFPNYSSELNVNALLLGDSALYLCASSFHRGYTGELFFGEGSRLTVL.

The chain combines TRBV27 with TRBJ1-5; 8 bases match TRBD1. The V segment lost 1 base and the J segment 9 bases; nucleotides outside the gene matches: 2. The CDR3 runs to 13 residues. Germline CDR1 MNHEY, CDR2 SMNVEV (reference sequence). CDR3 bases: TGTGCCAGCAGTTTATGGGGGACAGGGCCCCAGCATTTT. It yields the protein CASSLWGTGPQHF.

This chain uses TRBV3-1 (or the pseudogene TRBV3-2) with TRBJ2-7, with no clear D. This CDR3 is built from 13 residues. CDR1 LGHDT and CDR2 YNNKEL come from the germline V gene (reference sequence). Trimming took 6 bases from V and 5 from J, leaving 14 bases between them. The CDR3 sequence is CASRSRGRDEQYF. The CDR3 DNA is TGTGCCAGCAGGAGCCGCGGTCGAGACGAGCAGTACTTC.

V gene TRBV28 combines with J gene TRBJ2-5; D may be TRBD2 (7 bases). CDR1 and CDR2 (germline): MDHEN, SYDVKM. Trimming took 7 bases from V and 4 from J, leaving 22 bases between them. This CDR3 is built from 16 residues. In nucleotides, the CDR3 is TGTGCCAGCACCTCAATAGGGGGGGCGGCCCGAGAGACCCAGTACTTC. This translates into CASTSIGGAARETQYF.

The V call is TRBV30, the J call TRBJ2-2; tentatively, D is TRBD2 (6 bases). V lost 3 bases and J lost 7, with 12 bases in between. The CDR3 spans 13 residues. Germline V gene sequence: CDR1 GTSNPN, CDR2 SVGIG (reference sequence). CDR3 nucleotide sequence: TGTGCCTGGAGCGTACTAGCCTACGGGGAGCTGTTTTTT. It codes for CAWSVLAYGELFF. Full variable domain (outside the CDR3, taken from reference TRBV30 and TRBJ2-2): SQTIHQWPATLVQPVGSPLSLECTVEGTSNPNLYWYRQAAGRGLQLLFYSVGIGQISSEVPQNLSASRPQDRQFILSSKKLLLSDSGFYLCAWSVLAYGELFFGEGSRLTVL.

The CDR3 spells CASSPQGDTEAFF. The CDR3 bases are TGTGCCAGCAGCCCTCAGGGGGACACTGAAGCTTTCTTT. The chain carries TRBV9 and TRBJ1-1, with 7 bases identical to TRBD1. The germline V gene has CDR1 SGDLS and CDR2 YYNGEE. The CDR3 has 13 residues. V gave up 4 bases and J gave up 3 bases; unmatched junction bases: 3.